The entry below describes one TCR beta chain. With random hexamers, 0.5 to 1 ug RNA was reverse transcribed. TCRdb reprocessed the immunoSEQ multiplex PCR reads with MiXCR, giving one entry per CDR3 protein. The sample contains just over 150,000 distinct CDR3 sequences, 94% of which appear only once. The data derive from a study of CD8 T cells in Susac syndrome. Germline lookup yields CDR1 SGHDT and CDR2 YYEEEE. This CDR3 spans 12 amino acids. Trimming took off 2 bases at V and 6 bases at J, with 9 bases between the two ends. The sample comprised CD8+ T cells from PBMCs. The V call is TRBV5-6, the J call TRBJ2-7; D ambiguous. This receptor was identified in a human donor with multiple sclerosis. CDR3 in amino acids: CASSLGDLEQYF. The CDR3 bases are TGTGCCAGCAGCTTAGGTGATCTCGAGCAGTACTTC.